This passage covers 27 T cell receptor beta chains from one sample sequenced in a study of CD8+ T cells in alopecia areata. Treatment reported: oral pan-JAK inhibitor, 5-10 mg twice daily. Sequencing templates came from extracted RNA that was reverse transcribed into cDNA. TCRdb's table, derived via immunoSEQ multiplex PCR, lists solely in-frame clones and lacks some. The profile shows about 60,000 clones, around 42% of them singletons. The sample in question was CD8+ T cells sorted from blood, obtained around week 37, from a patient treated with tofacitinib. Receptors were obtained from a human donor with alopecia areata.

This clone was seen a handful of times. The genes are TRBV30 and TRBJ2-1; 7 bases are shared with TRBD2. The trim removed 0 bases at V and 7 bases at J, leaving 6 bases unmatched. This CDR3 comprises 14 residues. CDR1 GTSNPN and CDR2 SVGIG come from the germline V gene (reference sequence). The CDR3 DNA reads TGTGCCTGGAGTGTATATGTGGGGGGGAATGAGCAGTTCTTC. As protein: CAWSVYVGGNEQFF.

CDR3 loop: CASSFTHRRGRPDTQYF. In DNA, the CDR3 is TGTGCCAGCAGCTTCACCCACCGAAGGGGTCGCCCAGATACGCAGTATTTT. This rearrangement joins TRBV7-9 to TRBJ2-3, with D maybe TRBD1 (5 bases). The CDR3 totals 17 residues. Germline CDR1 SEHNR, CDR2 FQNEAQ (reference sequence). The germline V and J ends were trimmed by 3 bases and 4 bases, with 20 bases remaining between them.

This clone was seen a single time. The chain couples TRBV30 to TRBJ1-5; D gene uncertain. Deletions cut 2 bases from V and 0 bases from J, with 11 bases between. Germline-derived CDR1 and CDR2 are GTSNPN and SVGIG (reference sequence). The CDR3 is 15 amino acids. The CDR3 spells CAWSSGIYSNQPQHF. CDR3 nucleotides: TGTGCCTGGAGTTCGGGGATCTATAGCAATCAGCCCCAGCATTTT.

This clone is termed medium-sized. The chain carries TRBV2 and TRBJ2-5; D is undetermined. The CDR3 covers 13 residues. The V gene lost 3 bases and the J gene lost 2 bases, with 7 bases spanning the gap. Germline CDR1 reads SNHLY; CDR2 reads FYNNEI. In DNA, the CDR3 is TGTGCCAGCAGTGAGTGGCTACAAGAGACCCAGTACTTC. Its translation: CASSEWLQETQYF.

This sequence joins TRBV23-1 and TRBJ1-5; D is perhaps TRBD1 (6 bases). TRBV23-1 carries the ORF label, with uncertain function. The CDR3 sequence is 15 residues long. Trimming took 4 bases from V and 1 from J, leaving 11 bases between them. CDR3 sequence reads: CASSPRRGSNQPQHF. Written as DNA, the CDR3 is TGCGCCAGCAGTCCTAGGAGGGGGAGCAATCAGCCCCAGCATTTT.

The gene calls are TRBV29-1 and TRBJ1-1; TRBD1 aligns across 10 bases. Germline V gene data show CDR1 as SQVTM and CDR2 as ANQGSEA. Trimming cost V 5 bases and J 7 bases; bases outside gene matches: 4. This CDR3 contains 12 residues. The DNA for the CDR3 is TGCAGCGTTCCTGGACAGGGGGATGAAGCTTTCTTT. It encodes CSVPGQGDEAFF.

V usage is TRBV7-9 and J usage is TRBJ2-7; D possibly corresponds to TRBD1 (6 bases). Trimming pared 3 bases from V and 0 bases from J, leaving 15 bases between. The germline CDR1 and CDR2 sequences are SEHNR and FQNEAQ (reference sequence). The CDR3 covers 16 residues. As DNA, the CDR3 is TGTGCCAGCAGCTTGACGGGACATCCGAGCTCCTACGAGCAGTACTTC. This encodes CASSLTGHPSSYEQYF.

This rearrangement joins TRBV4-1 to TRBJ2-3; 9 nucleotides line up with TRBD2. In germline, CDR1 is MGHRA, CDR2 YSYEKL. V dropped 3 bases and J dropped 4; count of bases not matched to a gene: 5. The CDR3 totals 15 residues. CDR3 coding DNA: TGCGCCAGCAGCCACCCGGGACTAGCCCCAGATACGCAGTATTTT. Protein sequence: CASSHPGLAPDTQYF.

The V call is TRBV6-1, the J call TRBJ2-1; TRBD1 or TRBD2 may be the D gene (6 bases each). The germline V gene has CDR1 MNHNS and CDR2 SASEGT. The CDR3 spans 12 residues. V was cut by 7 bases and J by 8 bases, with 12 bases left in between. The CDR3 loop is CASTLGGDEQFF. The CDR3 bases are TGTGCCAGCACCCTCGGGGGCGATGAGCAGTTCTTC.

The genes are TRBV10-3 and TRBJ2-5, with 8 positions matching TRBD1. From germline, CDR1 is ENHRY and CDR2 SYGVKD. Germline trimming cut 7 bases from V and 5 bases from J; bases unmatched to any gene: 6. This CDR3 has 13 residues. CDR3 residues: CAITSGGEETQYF. The CDR3, as DNA: TGTGCCATCACTTCAGGGGGCGAGGAGACCCAGTACTTC.

CDR3 DNA: TGCGCCAGCAGCCCAGGACTAGCGGGGAACACCGGGGAGCTGTTTTTT. This translates into CASSPGLAGNTGELFF. The chain combines TRBV4-1 with TRBJ2-2; 11 nucleotides line up with TRBD2. V lost 4 bases, J lost 1 base, and 2 bases stayed unmatched. Germline CDR1 is MGHRA and CDR2 is YSYEKL. This CDR3 is built from 16 residues.

This chain connects TRBV2 to TRBJ1-2; no reliable D call. The length of the CDR3 is 11 residues. Germline CDR1 is SNHLY and CDR2 is FYNNEI. The V end lost 6 bases, the J end lost 3 bases, and 5 bases lay between the germline ends. CDR3 DNA sequence: TGTGCCAGCAGCTCATACTATGGCTACACCTTC. This codes for CASSSYYGYTF.

The rearrangement joins TRBV19 to TRBJ1-1; TRBD1 is a possible D gene (6 bases). The CDR3 is made up of 17 amino acids. Germline V lookup: CDR1 LNHDA, CDR2 SQIVND (reference sequence). With 3 bases removed from V and 7 bases from J, the gap between germline ends came to 24 bases. The CDR3 bases are TGTGCCAGTAGTATGTCCCCTAGGGGGGGGCTTGGTGATGAAGCTTTCTTT. Amino acid sequence: CASSMSPRGGLGDEAFF. The full variable domain, completed using reference TRBV19 and TRBJ1-1, is DGGITQSPKYLFRKEGQNVTLSCEQNLNHDAMYWYRQDPGQGLRLIYYSQIVNDFQKGDIAEGYSVSREKKESFPLTVTSAQKNPTAFYLCASSMSPRGGLGDEAFFGQGTRLTVV.

The gene calls are TRBV11-2 and TRBJ2-5; D is unclear. Trimming removed 3 bases at V and 1 base at J, with 9 bases between. Germline lookup yields CDR1 SGHAT and CDR2 FQNNGV. The CDR3 length is 14 residues. CDR3 bases: TGTGCCAGCAGCTTTGGACCGATCCAAGAGACCCAGTACTTC. It yields the protein CASSFGPIQETQYF. The whole variable domain, remainder taken from reference TRBV11-2 and TRBJ2-5, is EAGVAQSPRYKIIEKRQSVAFWCNPISGHATLYWYQQILGQGPKLLIQFQNNGVVDDSQLPKDRFSAERLKGVDSTLKIQPAKLEDSAVYLCASSFGPIQETQYFGPGTRLLVL.

This clone turned up a few times. V gene TRBV30 combines with J gene TRBJ2-7, with D unresolved. Germline CDR1 is GTSNPN and CDR2 is SVGIG (reference sequence). Trimming took off 5 bases at V and 3 bases at J, with 11 bases between the two ends. The CDR3 consists of 12 residues. The CDR3 DNA follows: TGTGCCTGGGGAATTACACTCTACGAGCAGTACTTC. Its translation: CAWGITLYEQYF. Complete variable domain (other parts from reference TRBV30 and TRBJ2-7): SQTIHQWPATLVQPVGSPLSLECTVEGTSNPNLYWYRQAAGRGLQLLFYSVGIGQISSEVPQNLSASRPQDRQFILSSKKLLLSDSGFYLCAWGITLYEQYFGPGTRLTVT.

J is TRBJ2-1 and V is TRBV6-5; D is ambiguous. Per germline, CDR1 MNHEY and CDR2 SVGAGI. V lost 3 bases, J lost 13 bases, and 10 bases lay in between. CDR3 length: 11 residues. The CDR3 nucleotides read TGTGCCAGCAGTTATAGTAAATTTCAGTTCTTC. This codes for CASSYSKFQFF.

The chain has TRBV25-1 and TRBJ2-1; 7 bases agree with TRBD2. This CDR3 has 14 amino acids. With V trimmed by 10 bases and J by 7 bases, 13 bases remained unmatched. Germline CDR1 reads MGHDK; CDR2 reads SYGVNS. The CDR3 reads CATGIAGTLNEQFF. CDR3 nucleotides: TGTGCCACCGGGATAGCGGGTACTCTAAATGAGCAGTTCTTC.

The chain carries TRBV20-1 and TRBJ2-1, with unresolved D. The germline CDR1 and CDR2 sequences are DFQATT and SNEGSKA (reference sequence). The CDR3 is made up of 11 amino acids. This chain's CDR3 is CSAVIYNEQFF. CDR3 bases: TGCAGCGCGGTAATTTACAATGAGCAGTTCTTC.

This chain uses TRBV6-5 with TRBJ2-2, with a possible D match to TRBD1 (6 bases). The germline V and J ends were trimmed by 6 bases and 3 bases, with 14 bases remaining between them. CDR3 length equals 15 residues. The germline V gene has CDR1 MNHEY and CDR2 SVGAGI. CDR3 sequence: CASRFTNRDTGELFF. CDR3 DNA sequence: TGTGCCAGCAGGTTTACTAACAGGGACACCGGGGAGCTGTTTTTT.

The CDR3 spells CALSGTGYTEAFF. The CDR3 DNA reads as TGTGCCCTATCCGGGACAGGGTACACTGAAGCTTTCTTT. The chain recombines TRBV30 with TRBJ1-1; 9 bases are shared with TRBD1. V dropped 8 bases and J dropped 3; count of bases not matched to a gene: 7. Germline V CDR1 and CDR2: GTSNPN, SVGIG (reference sequence). CDR3 length: 13 amino acids.

The chain uses TRBV4-1 and TRBJ2-7; 7 nucleotides align to TRBD2. The CDR3 covers 14 residues. The germline gives CDR1 MGHRA, CDR2 YSYEKL. The junction had 1 base not matched to a gene; V was cut back by 0 bases and J by 2 bases. The CDR3 coding sequence is TGCGCCAGCAGCCAAGATGGGGGGGCCTACGAGCAGTACTTC. It encodes CASSQDGGAYEQYF.

Only a few counts were recorded for this clone. The gene calls are TRBV11-2 and TRBJ2-7; D not certain. The V gene's germline CDR1 is SGHAT and CDR2 FQNNGV. The CDR3 totals 14 residues. Trimming stripped 5 bases from V and 1 base from J, with 12 bases between. In DNA, the CDR3 is TGTGCCAGCAGCACCGGGTTTTTTTCCTACGAGCAGTACTTC. It encodes CASSTGFFSYEQYF.

In this sample, this clone turned up a few times. The genes are TRBV5-1 and TRBJ1-1, with D maybe TRBD1 (5 bases). Germline values: CDR1 SGHRS, CDR2 YFSETQ. CDR3 length: 13 amino acids. V lost 4 bases, J lost 6 bases, and 13 bases lay in between. The CDR3 DNA follows: TGCGCCAGCAGCCAAGGCGGGGACCCTGAAGCTTTCTTT. This codes for CASSQGGDPEAFF.

The V and J genes are TRBV7-9 and TRBJ1-1; D ambiguous. The CDR3 consists of 14 residues. V lost 2 bases, J lost 1 base, and 8 bases lay in between. CDR1 and CDR2 from the germline V gene are SEHNR and FQNEAQ (reference sequence). The CDR3 sequence is CASSLPPANTEAFF. The CDR3 DNA reads TGTGCCAGCAGCTTACCTCCAGCGAACACTGAAGCTTTCTTT.

This clone was seen more than once but under ten times. The J gene is TRBJ2-7, the V gene TRBV4-1; 9 bases map to TRBD2. Germline loops: CDR1 MGHRA, CDR2 YSYEKL. The CDR3 consists of 16 residues. V was pared by 0 bases and J by 0 bases, with 3 bases of the junction left unmatched. In DNA form, the CDR3 reads TGCGCCAGCAGCCAAGATAGAGCGGGAGGCTCCTACGAGCAGTACTTC. Protein: CASSQDRAGGSYEQYF.

The chain combines TRBV29-1 with TRBJ2-1; D remains unclear. The germline CDR1 and CDR2 sequences are SQVTM and ANQGSEA. V shed 3 bases and J shed 3 bases, with 6 bases lying between them. The CDR3 loop spans 12 amino acids. For the CDR3, the DNA is TGCAGCGTTGAGCCGGTCTACAATGAGCAGTTCTTC. Translated: CSVEPVYNEQFF.

This clone was seen only a few times. The chain recombines TRBV4-3 with TRBJ2-6; 8 bases fit TRBD1. The V segment lost 4 bases and the J segment 0 bases; nucleotides outside the gene matches: 5. The germline gives CDR1 LGHNA, CDR2 YSLEER. The CDR3 consists of 17 residues. The CDR3 nucleotides are TGCGCCAGCAGCCCGACAGGGGCTCCCTCTGGGGCCAACGTCCTGACTTTC. As protein: CASSPTGAPSGANVLTF.